A selection of T cell receptor beta chains follows, all from one sample in a study of blood T cell repertoires in COVID-19. Repertoires were generated with immunoSEQ multiplex PCR, while TCRdb's copy carries only in-frame clones and drops some. The repertoire includes about 190,000 clones, 75% to 90% of them detected once, and approximately 1% sits in the top ten. Sequencing used peripheral blood. The source of these receptors is a young man with acute or convalescent COVID-19. Both conserved end residues are part of each CDR3. A D gene is named only where the DNA matches it firmly. Size values are once, few and many counts, or a class for expanded clones, and some rows have none.

>TRBV3-1/TRBV3-2|16|TRBJ2-2|.|TRBD1
TGTGCCAGCAGCCGCCATGGACAGGGTAACACCGGGGAGCTGTTTTTT
CASSRHGQGNTGELFF
>TRBV27|12|TRBJ2-1|.|.
TGTGCCAGCAGTTTTCCAGGGAAGGGGCAGTTCTTC
CASSFPGKGQFF
>TRBV6-5|16|TRBJ2-5|.|TRBD2
TGTGCCAGCAGTTACTTAGCCCGGGGGGGCCGAGAGACCCAGTACTTC
CASSYLARGGRETQYF
>TRBV18|17|TRBJ2-3|.|TRBD2
TGTGCCAGCTCACCATACAGTAGGACTAGCGGGGCAGATACGCAGTATTTT
CASSPYSRTSGADTQYF
>TRBV29-1|15|TRBJ1-2|.|TRBD1
TGCAGCGTCTCCGGGACAGGGAAAAGAGGTTATGGCTACACCTTC
CSVSGTGKRGYGYTF
>TRBV6-4|14|TRBJ1-3|.|TRBD1
TGTGCCAGCAGTCCAGGGGGTCCTGGAAACACCATATATTTT
CASSPGGPGNTIYF
>TRBV11-3|16|TRBJ2-1|.|.
TGTGCCAGCAGCTACTACGGGGTCTCCCAGACCAATGAGCAGTTCTTC
CASSYYGVSQTNEQFF
>TRBV7-9|16|TRBJ1-1|.|.
TGTGCCAGCAGCGATCCTCCGGACAGCCAGTTGACTGAAGCTTTCTTT
CASSDPPDSQLTEAFF
>TRBV24-1|15|TRBJ1-6|.|.
TGTGCCACCAGCCTGGACACGATCTATAATTCACCCCTCCACTTT
CATSLDTIYNSPLHF
>TRBV20-1|11|TRBJ2-3|.|.
TGCAGTGCTATCCCGGGGGTTACGCAGTATTTT
CSAIPGVTQYF
>TRBV28|14|TRBJ1-1|few|TRBD1
TGTGCCAGCAGTCTCGGGACAGCGAACACTGAAGCTTTCTTT
CASSLGTANTEAFF
>TRBV5-6|15|TRBJ1-5|.|TRBD1
TGTGCCAGCAGCTTGGGGGACAGGGACAATCAGCCCCAGCATTTT
CASSLGDRDNQPQHF
>TRBV2|11|TRBJ1-1|.|.
TGTGCCAGCCAGATGTATATTGAAGCTTTCTTT
CASQMYIEAFF
>TRBV6-5|15|TRBJ1-1|.|TRBD1
TGTGCCAGCAGACCCGGGTGGGGCAGGGGGATTGAAGCTTTCTTT
CASRPGWGRGIEAFF
>TRBV6-5|14|TRBJ2-5|.|.
TGTGCCAGCAGTTACGGAGGGCAGCAAGAGACCCAGTACTTC
CASSYGGQQETQYF
>TRBV4-2|17|TRBJ2-7|.|TRBD2
TGTGCCAGCAGCCGAGAGGGACTAGCGGGAGGGGTTTACGAGCAGTACTTC
CASSREGLAGGVYEQYF
>TRBV5-4|14|TRBJ1-2|.|.
TGTGCCAGCAGCTTGGACCGGGAGCTCTATGGCTACACCTTC
CASSLDRELYGYTF
>TRBV5-3|18|TRBJ1-6|.|TRBD1
TGTGCCAGAAGCTTGAACCGGGACAGGGCTTCCTATAATTCACCCCTCCACTTT
CARSLNRDRASYNSPLHF
>TRBV30|15|TRBJ1-1|.|TRBD1
TGTGCCTGGAGGGGGACAGTCTCTGGGGACACTGAAGCTTTCTTT
CAWRGTVSGDTEAFF
>TRBV10-3|14|TRBJ1-1|.|.
TGTGCCATCAGTGAGCTTCAGGGGAACACTGAAGCTTTCTTT
CAISELQGNTEAFF
>TRBV9|17|TRBJ1-6|.|.
TGTGCCAGCAGCGTAGGGGGTTTGCGGACAGACAATTCACCCCTCCACTTT
CASSVGGLRTDNSPLHF
>TRBV13|13|TRBJ1-2|.|.
TGTGCCAGCAGCTTAACGTGGGGGCCGGGCTACACCTTC
CASSLTWGPGYTF
>TRBV24-1|15|TRBJ1-2|once|TRBD1
TGTGCCACCAGTGACCCTTCGACAGGGGAGTATGGCTACACCTTC
CATSDPSTGEYGYTF
>TRBV28|20|TRBJ2-2|.|TRBD1
TGTGCCAGCAGTCCCCTATATTTTCTTGGGACAGCTAGGAACACCGGGGAGCTGTTTTTT
CASSPLYFLGTARNTGELFF
>TRBV28|12|TRBJ1-1|.|.
TGTGCCAGCAGTTTGGGGCGGACTGAAGCTTTCTTT
CASSLGRTEAFF
>TRBV7-3|14|TRBJ2-7|.|.
TGTGCCAGCAGCTTGGCAGGGGCCACCTACGAGCAGTACTTC
CASSLAGATYEQYF
>TRBV7-3|14|TRBJ1-1|.|TRBD1
TGTGCCAGCAGCCGTGGACAGGGCTCCACTGAAGCTTTCTTT
CASSRGQGSTEAFF
>TRBV9|17|TRBJ1-1|.|.
TGTGCCAGCAGCGTAGTGGACATCGCCTTTTTTCCCAATGAAGCTTTCTTT
CASSVVDIAFFPNEAFF
>TRBV5-1|17|TRBJ2-2|.|TRBD1
TGCGCCAGCAGCCGATCTCCGGGACAGGGGAACACCGGGGAGCTGTTTTTT
CASSRSPGQGNTGELFF
>TRBV27|14|TRBJ2-7|.|TRBD1
TGTGCCAGCATTAATAGGGCAGGGGGCTACGAGCAGTACTTC
CASINRAGGYEQYF
>TRBV19|16|TRBJ2-5|.|TRBD2
TGTGCCAGTAGTATTTCTAGCGGGAGGGCCTGGGAGACCCAGTACTTC
CASSISSGRAWETQYF
>TRBV28|14|TRBJ1-5|.|.
TGTGCCAGCAGGGTATATAGGAGCGAGCAGCCCCAGCATTTT
CASRVYRSEQPQHF
>TRBV14|16|TRBJ2-2|few|.
TGTGCCAGCAGCCACTCCGTGACTCGAAACACCGGGGAGCTGTTTTTT
CASSHSVTRNTGELFF
>TRBV5-5|18|TRBJ1-4|.|TRBD1
TGTGCCAGCAGCCTGGGGCAGACCAGGGGGTCAACTAATGAAAAACTGTTTTTT
CASSLGQTRGSTNEKLFF
>TRBV7-3|14|TRBJ1-2|.|.
TGTGCCAGCAGCTCAAACAGGGTTACGGGCGGCTACACCTTC
CASSSNRVTGGYTF
>TRBV28|14|TRBJ1-5|.|TRBD1
TGTGCCAGCAGCAGGGGGGCAGTTGGACAGCCCCAGCATTTT
CASSRGAVGQPQHF
>TRBV5-1|16|TRBJ1-1|once|.
TGCGCCAGCAGCTTGCCCCTCGGGGGGTCAAACACTGAAGCTTTCTTT
CASSLPLGGSNTEAFF
>TRBV18|15|TRBJ1-5|.|.
TGTGCCAGCTCGCCAGGGAGTGGTAGCAATCAGCCCCAGCATTTT
CASSPGSGSNQPQHF
>TRBV7-2|15|TRBJ2-1|once|TRBD2
TGTGCCAGCAGCTCTAGGACTAGCGGGAGGAATGAGCAGTTCTTC
CASSSRTSGRNEQFF
>TRBV29-1|14|TRBJ1-4|.|TRBD1
TGCAGCGTTGAAGTGGGACAGGCTAATGAAAAACTGTTTTTT
CSVEVGQANEKLFF
>TRBV30|14|TRBJ1-1|.|.
TGTGCCTGGAGAGGTGGCGGATTGAACACTGAAGCTTTCTTT
CAWRGGGLNTEAFF
>TRBV9|15|TRBJ2-3|.|.
TGTGCCAGCAGCGTAGGTGAGGGAGAAGCAGATACGCAGTATTTT
CASSVGEGEADTQYF
>TRBV28|15|TRBJ1-5|.|.
TGTGCCAGCAGTTCACCACGGGACATCTATCAGCCCCAGCATTTT
CASSSPRDIYQPQHF
>TRBV4-1|15|TRBJ1-1|few|.
TGCGCCAGCAGCCAAGCGTCCAGGGTGAACACTGAAGCTTTCTTT
CASSQASRVNTEAFF
>TRBV2|14|TRBJ1-5|.|.
TGTGCCAGCAGTGAATTTACGGGCAGGGAGCCCCAGCATTTT
CASSEFTGREPQHF
>TRBV28|15|TRBJ1-5|few|.
TGTGCCAGCAGTCTCCGCCCGGGTCCCAATCAGCCCCAGCATTTT
CASSLRPGPNQPQHF
>TRBV5-1|15|TRBJ2-3|.|.
TGCGCCAGCAGCTTGGCGACAGATAGCACAGATACGCAGTATTTT
CASSLATDSTDTQYF
>TRBV6-5|14|TRBJ2-5|once|.
TGTGCCAGCAGAGACAGGACCATACTTGAGACCCAGTACTTC
CASRDRTILETQYF
>TRBV7-2|16|TRBJ2-3|.|TRBD2
TGTGCCAGCAGCTTAGGCGGGTGGGGAGGGGCAGATACGCAGTATTTT
CASSLGGWGGADTQYF
>TRBV5-1|14|TRBJ2-2|.|TRBD1
TGCGCCAGCAGCCTTACAGGGGGCAACGGGGAGCTGTTTTTT
CASSLTGGNGELFF
>TRBV2|15|TRBJ2-4|.|TRBD2
TGTGCCAGCAGCCAGGGGACTAGCGGGAGGACCCAGAAGTACTTC
CASSQGTSGRTQKYF
>TRBV7-2|15|TRBJ1-1|.|TRBD1
TGTGCCAGCAGCTTAGCCAGGACAGGGGGCACTGAAGCTTTCTTT
CASSLARTGGTEAFF
>TRBV3-1/TRBV3-2|16|TRBJ2-2|.|.
TGTGCCAGCAGCCAAGATCTCGGGAGCAGGATCGGGGAGCTGTTTTTT
CASSQDLGSRIGELFF
>TRBV28|15|TRBJ1-5|.|.
TGTGCCAGCAGCCCCGCCCCAGTAAGCAATCAGCCCCAGCATTTT
CASSPAPVSNQPQHF
>TRBV6-2/TRBV6-3|15|TRBJ2-3|.|TRBD2
TGTGCCAGCAGTTATAGCGGGGGGTACACAGATACGCAGTATTTT
CASSYSGGYTDTQYF